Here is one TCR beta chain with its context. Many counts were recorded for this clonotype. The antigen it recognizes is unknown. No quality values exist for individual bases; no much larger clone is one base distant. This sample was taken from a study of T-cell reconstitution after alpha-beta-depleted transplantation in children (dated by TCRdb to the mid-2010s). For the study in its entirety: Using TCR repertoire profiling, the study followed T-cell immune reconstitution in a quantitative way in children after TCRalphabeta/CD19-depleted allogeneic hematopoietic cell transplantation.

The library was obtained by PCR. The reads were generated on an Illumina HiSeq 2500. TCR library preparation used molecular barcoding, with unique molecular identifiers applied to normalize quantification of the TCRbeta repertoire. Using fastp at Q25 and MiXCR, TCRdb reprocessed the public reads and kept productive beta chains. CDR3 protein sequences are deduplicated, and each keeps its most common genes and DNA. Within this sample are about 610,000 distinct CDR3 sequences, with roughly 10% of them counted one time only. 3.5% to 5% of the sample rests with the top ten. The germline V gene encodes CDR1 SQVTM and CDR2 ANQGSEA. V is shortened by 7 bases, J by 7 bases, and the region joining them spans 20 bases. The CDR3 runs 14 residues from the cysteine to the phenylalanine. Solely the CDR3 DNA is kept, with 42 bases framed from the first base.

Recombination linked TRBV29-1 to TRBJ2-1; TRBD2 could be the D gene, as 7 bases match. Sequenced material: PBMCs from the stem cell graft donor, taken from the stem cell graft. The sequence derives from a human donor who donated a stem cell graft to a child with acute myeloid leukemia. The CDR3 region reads CSALSGPGENEQFF. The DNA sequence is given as TGCAGCGCCCTTAGCGGGCCAGGGGAGAATGAGCAGTTCTTC.